This entry describes one T cell receptor beta chain. The antigen is undetermined. The CDR3 spans 14 residues. The germline gives CDR1 SQVTM, CDR2 ANQGSEA. Trimming removed 6 bases from V and 2 bases from J, with 16 bases in between. Unique molecular identifiers had been added to the TCR beta cDNA libraries. About 500,000 cDNA molecules came from around 1 to 9.1 million T cells. TCRdb used MiXCR to reprocess the PCR reads, holding one entry per CDR3 protein. Counted here are fewer than 850,000 distinct CDR3 sequences, around 45% occurring once; the ten biggest clones make up over 4.5%. The data stem from a study of post-analysis software for immune sequencing data. Study details: Recorded disease courses covered relapsing-remitting, secondary progressive and progressive-relapsing multiple sclerosis. Some patients had no subtype annotation.

Whole-study results and caveats: Compared against controls, patients with multiple sclerosis displayed significantly lower normalized Chao1 diversity. Clustering by F measure revealed strong co-clustering among samples prepared together in one batch. TRBV segments more frequent in patients than in controls numbered roughly 5 and included TRBV5-6, TRBV5-1 and TRBV20-1.

The clonotype originates from a girl aged 10 to 17 with multiple sclerosis. Input material: blood. The chain has TRBV29-1 and TRBJ1-1; D not certain. CDR3 sequence reads: CSVEVRSTNTEAFF. CDR3 bases: TGCAGCGTGGAGGTCAGGTCAACCAACACTGAAGCTTTCTTT.